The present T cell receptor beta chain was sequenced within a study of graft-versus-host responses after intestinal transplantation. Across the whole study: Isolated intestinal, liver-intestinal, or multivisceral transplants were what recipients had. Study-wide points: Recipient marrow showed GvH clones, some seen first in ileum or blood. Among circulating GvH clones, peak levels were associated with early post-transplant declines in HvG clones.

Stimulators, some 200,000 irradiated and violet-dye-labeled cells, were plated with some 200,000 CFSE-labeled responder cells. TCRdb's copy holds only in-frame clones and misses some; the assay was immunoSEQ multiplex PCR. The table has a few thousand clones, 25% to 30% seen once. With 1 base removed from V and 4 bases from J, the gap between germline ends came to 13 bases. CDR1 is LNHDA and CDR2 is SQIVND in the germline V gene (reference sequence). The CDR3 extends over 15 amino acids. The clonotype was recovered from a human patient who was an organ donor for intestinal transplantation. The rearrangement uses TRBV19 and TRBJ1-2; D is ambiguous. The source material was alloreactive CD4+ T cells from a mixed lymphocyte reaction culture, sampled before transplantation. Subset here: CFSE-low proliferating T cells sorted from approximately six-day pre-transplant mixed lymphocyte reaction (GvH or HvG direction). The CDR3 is CASSIATSNPYGYTF. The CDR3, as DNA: TGTGCCAGTAGTATAGCCACAAGTAACCCCTATGGCTACACCTTC.